The 23 T cell receptor beta chains given below trace back to one sample, sequenced in a study of human T cells and chemical hapten exposure. MiXCR, applied by TCRdb to the RACE reads, yields one record per CDR3 protein. The sample holds about 190,000 distinct CDR3 sequences, 20% to 25% seen once. Time point given: patch test 3, about 24 weeks after DPC sensitization. Treatment denoted: therapeutic diphenylcyclopropenone sensitization with weekly scalp DPC. This sample comprised whole blood, obtained in connection with sensitization to the hapten diphenylcyclopropenone (DPC). The receptors here all came from a middle-aged woman with alopecia areata. Some clones in this sample may be carry-over from other donors' samples.

This clonotype showed up many times. The J gene is TRBJ2-7, the V gene TRBV7-2; 10 bases fit TRBD2. Germline loops: CDR1 SGHTA, CDR2 FQGNSA. Germline trimming cut 0 bases from V and 4 bases from J; bases unmatched to any gene: 6. This CDR3 spans 16 amino acids. DNA for the CDR3: TGTGCCAGCAGCTTAGCGCTTGCTAGCGGGAGATACGAGCAGTACTTC. Translated: CASSLALASGRYEQYF.

This clonotype has just a few counts. The J gene is TRBJ2-3, the V gene TRBV20-1, with TRBD2 identical over 9 bases. The CDR3 has 17 residues. The J segment lost 2 bases and the V segment lost 0 bases, leaving 9 bases of the junction unmatched. Germline values: CDR1 DFQATT, CDR2 SNEGSKA (reference sequence). This chain's CDR3 is CSARDLIAGVPTDTQYF. The CDR3, as DNA: TGCAGTGCTAGAGACCTGATAGCGGGAGTACCCACAGATACGCAGTATTTT.

V gene TRBV5-1 combines with J gene TRBJ1-2, with a possible D match to TRBD1 (5 bases). V was shortened by 0 bases and J by 12 bases, with 12 bases between the two germline ends. Germline CDR1 SGHRS, CDR2 YFSETQ. The length of the CDR3 is 12 residues. CDR3 sequence (DNA): TGCGCCAGCAGCTTGGACGGGGGTCGCGACACCTTC. Protein: CASSLDGGRDTF.

In this sample, this clonotype turned up a few times. V is TRBV5-1 and J is TRBJ1-4; TRBD1 matches 9 bases. Germline assignment: CDR1 SGHRS and CDR2 YFSETQ. CDR3 length: 15 residues. J gave up 8 bases and V 4 bases, and 9 bases lay outside the gene matches. CDR3 amino acids: CASSRDTGGEEKLFF. Here the CDR3 DNA reads TGCGCCAGCAGCCGAGATACAGGGGGCGAAGAAAAACTGTTTTTT.

The chain couples TRBV6-4 to TRBJ2-3, with a weak D call TRBD2 (7 bases). The V and J ends lost 5 bases and 4 bases respectively, with 13 bases between them. From germline, CDR1 is MRHNA and CDR2 SNTAGT. This CDR3 has 14 residues. The CDR3 is CASSRAGAADTQYF. CDR3 DNA sequence: TGTGCCAGCAGTAGGGCGGGGGCCGCAGATACGCAGTATTTT.

This clonotype appeared once. The V and J genes are TRBV4-3 and TRBJ2-3; tentatively, D is TRBD1 or TRBD2 (5 bases each). V lost 4 bases and J lost 4, with 15 bases in between. The CDR3 contains 15 residues. Germline CDR1 and CDR2: LGHNA and YSLEER. DNA for the CDR3: TGCGCCAGCAGCCCCCCGAGGGGCACGGCAGATACGCAGTATTTT. This sequence encodes CASSPPRGTADTQYF.

This rearrangement joins TRBV6-2 or TRBV6-3 to TRBJ2-6; possible D gene TRBD2, 6 bases. V was cut by 5 bases and J by 4 bases, with 15 bases left in between. There are 16 residues in the CDR3. Germline V gene data show CDR1 as MNHEY and CDR2 as SVGEGT. The DNA of the CDR3 is TGTGCCAGCAGTCCGGTGTTAGCGGACGGGGCCAACGTCCTGACTTTC. Encoded protein: CASSPVLADGANVLTF.

This chain uses TRBV20-1 with TRBJ2-7; 8 bases agree with TRBD1. J lost 3 bases, V lost 3 bases, and 10 bases had no gene match. This CDR3 spans 15 amino acids. Germline-derived CDR1 and CDR2 are DFQATT and SNEGSKA (reference sequence). This CDR3 is CSAREWDRNYYEQYF. The CDR3, as DNA: TGCAGTGCTAGGGAGTGGGACAGGAACTACTACGAGCAGTACTTC.

This clonotype has a count of ten or more. The chain has TRBV28 and TRBJ2-2; no reliable D call. The CDR3 length is 11 residues. Germline assignment: CDR1 MDHEN and CDR2 SYDVKM. V lost 3 bases and J 6 bases, leaving 2 bases between the germline ends. Here the CDR3 DNA reads TGTGCCAGCAGTTTGCCCGGGGAGCTGTTTTTT. It is translated as CASSLPGELFF.

The J gene is TRBJ1-1, the V gene TRBV9; D gene unclear. Germline V gives CDR1 SGDLS, CDR2 YYNGEE. The CDR3 length is 14 residues. Trimming cost V 0 bases and J 6 bases, with 12 bases left between them. This chain's CDR3 is CASSVESESAEAFF. CDR3 nucleotides: TGTGCCAGCAGCGTAGAAAGCGAAAGCGCTGAAGCTTTCTTT.

In its sample, this clonotype was seen a few times. The V call is TRBV10-3, the J call TRBJ2-3, with 13 bases lining up with TRBD2. Germline V gene data show CDR1 as ENHRY and CDR2 as SYGVKD. The CDR3 runs 15 residues. Trimming took 10 bases from V and 6 from J; bases not matched to a gene: 10. The CDR3 DNA reads as TGTGCCACCGCACTAGCGGGAGGGGTGAGTGATACGCAGTATTTT. This translates into CATALAGGVSDTQYF.

This clonotype was picked up a small number of times. The chain joins TRBV21-1 to TRBJ2-1. TRBV21-1 is a pseudogene locus. The CDR3 runs 15 residues. CDR3 coding DNA: TGTGCCAGCAGCAGGCCAGGCCTCTCCTACAATGAGCAGTTCTTC. The encoded protein is CASSRPGLSYNEQFF.

This clonotype was seen a few times. The V and J genes are TRBV28 and TRBJ1-2; a possible D gene is TRBD1 (5 bases). The CDR3 spans 13 residues. Per the germline V gene, CDR1 is MDHEN and CDR2 is SYDVKM. Trimming shortened V by 6 bases and J by 5 bases, and 13 bases separated the two germline ends. Here the CDR3 reads CASRRDSTYGYTF. The CDR3 DNA reads TGTGCCAGCAGACGAGACAGCACTTATGGCTACACCTTC.

This chain connects TRBV4-2 to TRBJ2-1; D call uncertain. V gave up 0 bases and J gave up 1 base, with 7 bases separating them. Germline V lookup: CDR1 LGHNA, CDR2 YNFKEQ. This CDR3 is built from 15 residues. The CDR3 bases are TGTGCCAGCAGCCAAGAGGGTCCGTCCTACAATGAGCAGTTCTTC. Protein sequence: CASSQEGPSYNEQFF.

This clonotype was counted at least ten times. V and J are TRBV7-2 and TRBJ2-1, with D hard to call. Germline V CDR1 and CDR2: SGHTA, FQGNSA. CDR3 length equals 12 residues. Trimming cost V 3 bases and J 0 bases, with 0 bases left between them. As DNA, the CDR3 is TGTGCCAGCAGCTTCTCCTACAATGAGCAGTTCTTC. Translation gives CASSFSYNEQFF. Filled out from reference TRBV7-2 and TRBJ2-1, the complete variable domain reads GAGVSQSPSNKVTEKGKDVELRCDPISGHTALYWYRQSLGQGLEFLIYFQGNSAPDKSGLPSDRFSAERTGGSVSTLTIQRTQQEDSAVYLCASSFSYNEQFFGPGTRLTVL.

Ten or more counts support this clonotype. The chain carries TRBV29-1 and TRBJ1-1; a possible D gene is TRBD1 (5 bases). CDR1 is SQVTM and CDR2 is ANQGSEA in the germline V gene. Trimming took 3 bases from V and 4 from J, leaving 15 bases between them. CDR3 length equals 14 residues. CDR3 nucleotide sequence: TGCAGCGTTGACGCCCACGCGGGGCGCACTGAAGCTTTCTTT. Translation gives CSVDAHAGRTEAFF.

This chain uses TRBV20-1 with TRBJ2-7; D unresolved. Trimming cost V 6 bases and J 0 bases, with 9 bases left between them. This CDR3 has 12 amino acids. Germline-derived CDR1 and CDR2 are DFQATT and SNEGSKA (reference sequence). CDR3 sequence reads: CSAHRLSYEQYF. CDR3 coding DNA: TGCAGTGCGCATCGACTCTCCTACGAGCAGTACTTC.

This clonotype was recorded once. J is TRBJ2-1 and V is TRBV28, with D maybe TRBD2 (7 bases). This CDR3 is 16 amino acids long. In germline, CDR1 is MDHEN, CDR2 SYDVKM. The V end was cut by 4 bases, the J end by 4 bases, with 17 bases between. The CDR3 nucleotides read TGTGCCAGCAGTTCCCAAGGGGGGCGGGAGTACAATGAGCAGTTCTTC. Its translation is CASSSQGGREYNEQFF.

This clonotype was seen only a few times. CDR3 sequence: CASSQEVGATNTEAFF. DNA for the CDR3: TGTGCCAGCAGCCAAGAGGTAGGGGCAACGAACACTGAAGCTTTCTTT. The gene calls are TRBV3-1 and TRBJ1-1; D may be TRBD1 (5 bases). This CDR3 is 16 amino acids long. The germline V and J ends were trimmed by 0 bases and 1 base, with 12 bases remaining between them. Per germline, CDR1 LGHDT and CDR2 YNNKEL (reference sequence). The full variable domain, with the rest looked up from reference TRBV3-1 and TRBJ1-1, is DTAVSQTPKYLVTQMGNDKSIKCEQNLGHDTMYWYKQDSKKFLKIMFSYNNKELIINETVPNRFSPKSPDKAHLNLHINSLELGDSAVYFCASSQEVGATNTEAFFGQGTRLTVV.

The chain carries TRBV7-8 and TRBJ2-2, with D possibly matching TRBD1 (6 bases). Trimming shortened V by 1 base and J by 6 bases, and 15 bases separated the two germline ends. Germline V gene data show CDR1 as SGHVS and CDR2 as FQNEAQ. The CDR3 runs 16 residues. In DNA form, the CDR3 reads TGTGCCAGCAGCTTAGTCCGGGACACTTACTCCGGGGAGCTGTTTTTT. The encoded protein is CASSLVRDTYSGELFF.

This clonotype was seen only a few times. J is TRBJ2-7 and V is TRBV5-1; 11 bases align to TRBD1. Germline CDR1 is SGHRS and CDR2 is YFSETQ. With 0 bases clipped from V and 4 bases from J, the junction kept 9 bases outside the gene matches. The CDR3 extends over 17 amino acids. CDR3 loop: CASSLDSPGTGGYEQYF. In nucleotides, the CDR3 is TGCGCCAGCAGCTTGGATTCCCCCGGGACAGGGGGTTACGAGCAGTACTTC.

V gene TRBV7-2 combines with J gene TRBJ2-3; D might be TRBD1 or TRBD2, each matching 7 bases. Deletions cut 5 bases from V and 7 bases from J, with 16 bases between. Germline V CDR1 and CDR2: SGHTA, FQGNSA. There are 14 residues in the CDR3. The CDR3 DNA sequence: TGTGCCAGCAGCCCCAGGGGGGGCGCAAATACGCAGTATTTT. It encodes CASSPRGGANTQYF.

The chain has TRBV7-2 and TRBJ1-1; tentative D call: TRBD1 (6 bases). Germline CDR1 is SGHTA and CDR2 is FQGNSA. This CDR3 has 15 amino acids. Trimming pared 5 bases from V and 7 bases from J, leaving 20 bases between. The CDR3, as DNA: TGTGCCAGCAGCCCAACCCGGGGGGCCGGGTTTGAAGCTTTCTTT. Protein sequence: CASSPTRGAGFEAFF.